This T cell receptor (beta chain) was captured by sequencing in a study of CD8 T cells in Susac syndrome. Bulk CD8+ and CD4+ cells came from magnetic negative isolation; CD8+ TEMRA by FACS. When the RNA was reverse transcribed, random hexamers were used with an input of roughly 0.5 to 1 ug. Amplification of the TCR beta CDR3 was carried out by immunoSEQ multiplex PCR, which spanned a total of 54 Vbeta and 13 Jbeta segments. One entry per CDR3 protein, called by TCRdb with MiXCR from the immunoSEQ multiplex PCR reads. The sample includes 200,000 to 250,000 distinct CDR3 sequences, 85% to 95% of them seen just once. Germline values: CDR1 SQVTM, CDR2 ANQGSEA. CDR3 size: 13 residues. Trimming removed 4 bases from V and 5 bases from J, with 15 bases in between.

This receptor was obtained from a human donor with multiple sclerosis. Sequenced sample: CD4+ T cells from PBMCs. This chain connects TRBV29-1 to TRBJ2-7, with D possibly being TRBD1 (6 bases). CDR3 coding DNA: TGCAGCGTTGCGCCAGGGGTATCCGACGAGCAGTACTTC. Its protein is CSVAPGVSDEQYF.